These 18 T cell receptor beta chains originate from one sample sequenced in a study of early T cells in non-severe SARS-CoV-2 infection (dated by TCRdb to about 2021). Libraries came from 5' RACE. TCRdb names NextSeq 500 as the instrument used. TCRdb trimmed the raw reads at Q25, called clones with MiXCR and kept productive beta chains. Identical CDR3 protein sequences are pooled into one entry, listed with their most common genes and DNA. The sample table holds just over 95,000 distinct CDR3 sequences, of which 11% were seen once. 4.7% of the sample belongs to the ten largest clones. The sequenced sample was whole blood, obtained at baseline. These receptors all stem from an adult who was a healthcare worker with PCR-confirmed SARS-CoV-2 infection or an uninfected control (not recorded which).

The rearrangement joins TRBV2 to TRBJ1-4; 7 bases agree with TRBD1. The V and J ends lost 3 bases and 8 bases, in that order; junction bases with no gene match: 9. Germline loops: CDR1 SNHLY, CDR2 FYNNEI. CDR3 length: 15 amino acids. CDR3 protein: CASSESAGGGEKLFF. The CDR3 coding sequence is TGTGCCAGCAGTGAGTCGGCAGGGGGAGGAGAAAAACTGTTTTTT. The full variable domain, completed using reference TRBV2 and TRBJ1-4, is EPEVTQTPSHQVTQMGQEVILRCVPISNHLYFYWYRQILGQKVEFLVSFYNNEISEKSEIFDDQFSVERPDGSNFTLKIRSTKLEDSAMYFCASSESAGGGEKLFFGSGTQLSVL.

This sequence joins TRBV7-9 and TRBJ2-3; 7 bases are a match to TRBD1. The length of the CDR3 is 15 residues. J was trimmed by 0 bases and V by 5 bases; bases with no gene match: 5. Germline V gene data show CDR1 as SEHNR and CDR2 as FQNEAQ (reference sequence). The CDR3 DNA sequence: TGTGCCAGCAGCATAGAGGGACAGAGCACAGATACGCAGTATTTT. It yields the protein CASSIEGQSTDTQYF.

CDR3: CASSLGRDTDTQYF. For the CDR3, the DNA is TGTGCCAGCAGCTTAGGGAGGGATACAGATACGCAGTATTTT. The chain employs TRBV11-1 and TRBJ2-3; tentatively, D is TRBD2 (6 bases). CDR1 and CDR2 from the germline V gene are SGHAT and FQDESV (reference sequence). The V and J ends lost 1 base and 3 bases respectively, with 8 bases between them. CDR3 length equals 14 residues.

This clonotype was picked up many times. The CDR3 nucleotides read TGCGCCAGCAGCGAGGCCGGGACCTCCACAGATACGCAGTATTTT. This gives the protein CASSEAGTSTDTQYF. This chain uses TRBV5-1 with TRBJ2-3; perhaps D is TRBD1 or TRBD2 (5 bases each). The germline V and J ends were trimmed by 4 bases and 2 bases, with 14 bases remaining between them. CDR1 and CDR2 from the germline V gene are SGHRS and YFSETQ. CDR3 length: 15 amino acids.

This clonotype was recorded a few times. The J gene is TRBJ2-5, the V gene TRBV20-1; 7 nucleotides line up with TRBD1. Germline V gene sequence: CDR1 DFQATT, CDR2 SNEGSKA (reference sequence). With V trimmed by 7 bases and J by 5 bases, 10 bases remained unmatched. This CDR3 is 13 amino acids long. The CDR3, as DNA: TGCAGTGGGGGGACAGAGGCCCGGGAGACCCAGTACTTC. Its translation: CSGGTEARETQYF.

This clonotype was detected only a few times. The chain recombines TRBV6-2 or TRBV6-3 with TRBJ1-2, with D possibly TRBD1 on 5 matching bases. The V gene's germline CDR1 is MNHEY and CDR2 SVGEGT. The CDR3 runs 14 residues. The V gene lost 7 bases and the J gene lost 0 bases, with 12 bases spanning the gap. CDR3 in amino acids: CASNLQGTNYGYTF. The CDR3 nucleotides read TGTGCCAGCAATCTGCAGGGTACTAACTATGGCTACACCTTC.

This clonotype was found many times. The chain couples TRBV6-2 or TRBV6-3 to TRBJ1-1, with D unclear. CDR3 length equals 13 residues. From germline, CDR1 is MNHEY and CDR2 SVGEGT. Trimming cost V 6 bases and J 1 base, with 9 bases left between them. The CDR3 sequence: CASRSGWNTEAFF. The CDR3 DNA follows: TGTGCCAGCAGGTCAGGATGGAACACTGAAGCTTTCTTT.

The V and J genes are TRBV7-2 and TRBJ1-1; D is perhaps TRBD1 (6 bases). CDR1 and CDR2 (germline): SGHTA, FQGNSA. V lost 6 bases, J lost 2 bases, and 10 bases lay in between. The CDR3 covers 13 residues. This CDR3 is CASRSTGNTEAFF. As DNA, the CDR3 is TGTGCCAGCAGGTCGACAGGAAACACTGAAGCTTTCTTT.

This clonotype has more than one count but fewer than ten. This chain links TRBV11-1 with TRBJ1-1; D ambiguous. V lost 5 bases, J lost 2 bases, and 3 bases lay in between. The CDR3 spans 11 residues. The germline V gene encodes CDR1 SGHAT and CDR2 FQDESV (reference sequence). The CDR3 spells CASSANTEAFF. CDR3 coding DNA: TGTGCCAGCAGCGCAAACACTGAAGCTTTCTTT.

The genes are TRBV29-1 and TRBJ1-2; D unclear. This CDR3 has 12 residues. V was cut by 3 bases and J by 7 bases, with 12 bases left in between. CDR1 and CDR2 (germline): SQVTM, ANQGSEA. CDR3 in DNA: TGCAGCGTTGACGGGGATTCCGGTGGCTACACCTTC. It encodes CSVDGDSGGYTF. Full variable domain (outside the CDR3, taken from reference TRBV29-1 and TRBJ1-2): SAVISQKPSRDICQRGTSLTIQCQVDSQVTMMFWYRQQPGQSLTLIATANQGSEATYESGFVIDKFPISRPNLTFSTLTVSNMSPEDSSIYLCSVDGDSGGYTFGSGTRLTVV.

Ten or more counts support this clonotype. The CDR3 loop reads CALYTNSYNEQFF. The CDR3 coding sequence is TGTGCCTTGTACACTAACTCCTACAATGAGCAGTTCTTC. The chain has TRBV30 and TRBJ2-1, with no clear D. The ends were cut back, 7 bases at V and 0 bases at J, with 10 bases in the middle. From germline, CDR1 is GTSNPN and CDR2 SVGIG (reference sequence). This CDR3 is 13 amino acids long.

The chain is built from TRBV18 and TRBJ1-2, with D hard to call. The CDR3 contains 14 residues. The V gene lost 3 bases and the J gene lost 6 bases, with 14 bases spanning the gap. In germline, CDR1 is KGHSH, CDR2 LQKENI. The CDR3 here is CASSPPQPVNGYTF. The CDR3 DNA reads as TGTGCCAGCTCACCCCCGCAGCCGGTCAATGGCTACACCTTC.

The gene calls are TRBV29-1 and TRBJ2-5, with D uncertain. V shed 3 bases and J shed 2 bases, with 7 bases lying between them. Germline V gives CDR1 SQVTM, CDR2 ANQGSEA. The CDR3 contains 12 residues. For the CDR3, the DNA is TGCAGCGTTGAGCTGGGACAAGAGACCCAGTACTTC. Translating gives CSVELGQETQYF.

This clonotype was seen more than once but under ten times. The chain couples TRBV27 to TRBJ1-5, with D tentatively TRBD1 (6 bases). The CDR3 covers 17 residues. Germline V CDR1 and CDR2: MNHEY, SMNVEV (reference sequence). Between the trimmed V and J ends, which lost 2 bases and 6 bases, there was a span of 20 bases. CDR3 loop: CASSLSAGRRGSQPQHF. The CDR3 DNA reads TGTGCCAGCAGTTTAAGCGCCGGTCGGAGGGGGAGTCAGCCCCAGCATTTT.

The chain links TRBV7-2 to TRBJ2-5, with 7 bases identical to TRBD2. CDR1 and CDR2 (germline): SGHTA, FQGNSA. There are 14 residues in the CDR3. V lost 8 bases and J lost 4; bases outside the gene matches: 10. Written as DNA, the CDR3 is TGTGCCAGCGCAAAGCGGGATGGACGAGAGACCCAGTACTTC. It codes for CASAKRDGRETQYF.

The gene calls are TRBV7-3 and TRBJ2-2, with a possible D match to TRBD1 (6 bases). The CDR3 has 16 amino acids. The V end lost 1 base, the J end lost 7 bases, and 16 bases lay between the germline ends. Germline CDR1 SGHTA, CDR2 FQGTGA. CDR3 sequence reads: CASSLIPPDSNGELFF. The DNA for the CDR3 is TGTGCCAGCAGCTTAATCCCCCCGGACAGCAACGGGGAGCTGTTTTTT.

This clonotype has ten or more counts. This sequence joins TRBV20-1 and TRBJ2-1; no clear D gene. The CDR3 runs 11 residues. The germline V and J ends were trimmed by 3 bases and 6 bases, with 6 bases remaining between them. CDR1 is DFQATT, CDR2 SNEGSKA, per germline (reference sequence). CDR3 sequence (DNA): TGCAGTGCTAGTCGGGCCAATGAGCAGTTCTTC. Encoded protein: CSASRANEQFF.

This clonotype occurred a few times. The CDR3 reads CSVLAGETYEQYF. CDR3 bases: TGCAGCGTACTAGCGGGAGAAACCTACGAGCAGTACTTC. The genes are TRBV29-1 and TRBJ2-7; TRBD2 matches 11 bases. Germline lookup yields CDR1 SQVTM and CDR2 ANQGSEA. J gave up 2 bases and V 6 bases, and 3 bases lay outside the gene matches. The CDR3 spans 13 residues.